This TCR beta chain stems from a study of control samples from healthy donors and cancer patients. Clones were read by immunoSEQ multiplex PCR, and TCRdb kept only the in-frame ones, dropping some. Of 260,000 or so clones listed, roughly 82% were seen once; the top ten hold 13%. This clonotype was sampled from a woman between 55 and 75 years old with lung cancer. Material: PBMCs.

CDR3 loop: CASSLAGSYEQYF. The CDR3 DNA reads TGTGCCAGCAGCTTGGCAGGTTCCTACGAGCAGTACTTC. The rearrangement uses TRBV11-2 and TRBJ2-7; D is unclear. CDR3 length equals 13 residues. The V end was cut by 3 bases, the J end by 1 base, with 7 bases between. CDR1 and CDR2 (germline): SGHAT, FQNNGV.